This entry lists 14 T cell receptor beta chains sequenced from one sample in a study of CD8+ T cells in alopecia areata. Extraction and reverse transcription of RNA yielded cDNA as the sequencing template. Profiling relied on immunoSEQ multiplex PCR, and the TCRdb table lists in-frame clones only, not all of them. The data show 90,000 to 150,000 clones, under 40% seen once. The sequencing input was CD4+ T cells sorted from blood. These receptors were collected from a human donor with alopecia areata.

The chain links TRBV14 to TRBJ2-1, with D unresolved. Trimming left V 0 bases short and J 0 bases short, with 12 bases between. The germline CDR1 and CDR2 sequences are SGHDN and FVKESK. The CDR3 is made up of 17 amino acids. This CDR3 is CASSQDSRSSSYNEQFF. For the CDR3, the DNA is TGTGCCAGCAGCCAAGATTCCCGGTCAAGCTCCTACAATGAGCAGTTCTTC.

This rearrangement joins TRBV5-4 to TRBJ1-2; D remains unclear. The CDR3 loop spans 14 amino acids. Germline CDR1 and CDR2: SGHNT and YYREEE (reference sequence). V lost 4 bases to trimming and J lost 5 bases, with 15 bases between them. The CDR3 spells CASSASRDLYGYTF. The CDR3 DNA follows: TGTGCCAGCAGCGCTAGTCGTGACCTTTATGGCTACACCTTC. Variable domain in full (rest from reference TRBV5-4 and TRBJ1-2): ETGVTQSPTHLIKTRGQQVTLRCSSQSGHNTVSWYQQALGQGPQFIFQYYREEENGRGNFPPRFSGLQFPNYSSELNVNALELDDSALYLCASSASRDLYGYTFGSGTRLTVV.

The chain has TRBV29-1 and TRBJ2-1; TRBD2 agrees at 9 bases. The CDR3 contains 14 residues. V gave up 7 bases and J gave up 0 bases; unmatched junction bases: 4. Germline V gives CDR1 SQVTM, CDR2 ANQGSEA. The DNA of the CDR3 is TGCAGCGCTCTAGCGGGGAGCTCCTACAATGAGCAGTTCTTC. Encoded protein: CSALAGSSYNEQFF.

This clone was detected a few times. The chain has TRBV29-1 and TRBJ2-7, with TRBD2 matching over 13 bases. J lost 2 bases, V lost 4 bases, and 2 bases had no gene match. CDR3 size: 14 residues. Germline CDR1 is SQVTM and CDR2 is ANQGSEA. DNA of the CDR3: TGCAGCGTTGGGGGACTAGCGGGGCCCTACGAGCAGTACTTC. Protein sequence: CSVGGLAGPYEQYF.

V and J are TRBV15 and TRBJ2-5, with unresolved D. The end of the DNA aligns better with TRBJ2-7, so the J call may be wrong. This CDR3 has 13 amino acids. Germline V CDR1 and CDR2: LNHNV, YYDKDF (reference sequence). This CDR3 reads CATSRDLGHEQYF. Written as DNA, the CDR3 is TGTGCCACCAGCAGAGATTTGGGTCACGAGCAGTACTTC.

The chain carries TRBV29-1 and TRBJ2-7, with 7 positions matching TRBD2. The germline gives CDR1 SQVTM, CDR2 ANQGSEA. The CDR3 runs to 13 residues. Trimming removed 7 bases from V and 6 bases from J; junction bases left unmatched: 12. The CDR3: CSGLLGGAFEQYF. The CDR3 DNA reads as TGCAGCGGGTTGTTGGGAGGGGCCTTCGAGCAGTACTTC.

The sample holds a few counts of this clone. The same CDR3 also results from other DNA sequences found in this sample. The V call is TRBV30, the J call TRBJ2-5; possible D gene TRBD1, 5 bases. The CDR3 extends over 12 amino acids. From germline, CDR1 is GTSNPN and CDR2 SVGIG (reference sequence). V gave up 1 base and J gave up 5 bases, with 8 bases separating them. The CDR3 DNA sequence: TGTGCCTGGAGTGCAGGGCAGGAGACCCAGTACTTC. It translates to CAWSAGQETQYF.

J is TRBJ2-7 and V is TRBV7-2; D remains unclear. Trimming took off 5 bases at V and 2 bases at J, with 13 bases between the two ends. The CDR3 is made up of 14 amino acids. Looked up from germline, CDR1 is SGHTA and CDR2 is FQGNSA. The CDR3, as DNA: TGTGCCAGCAGCGTGGGCAGTAACACCTACGAGCAGTACTTC. Its translation is CASSVGSNTYEQYF.

This chain joins TRBV30 and TRBJ1-5; possible D gene TRBD1, 6 bases. Germline CDR1 reads GTSNPN; CDR2 reads SVGIG (reference sequence). Trimming cost V 2 bases and J 2 bases, with 10 bases left between them. This CDR3 contains 14 residues. The CDR3 DNA follows: TGTGCCTGGAGTAGCAGGGGTGGCAATCAGCCCCAGCATTTT. Translated, it gives CAWSSRGGNQPQHF.

The table lists this clone with a few counts. The chain links TRBV7-8 to TRBJ2-5, with no clear D. TRBJ2-7 matches the DNA end more closely, so the J call is doubtful. Germline CDR1 is SGHVS and CDR2 is FQNEAQ. The length of the CDR3 is 12 residues. The CDR3 nucleotides read TGTGCCAGCAGCTTCTGGGAATACGAGCAGTACTTC. It translates to CASSFWEYEQYF.

This clone has just one count. This CDR3 is CASSLNRASDTQYF. CDR3 bases: TGCGCCAGCAGCTTGAACCGGGCCTCAGATACGCAGTATTTT. This sequence joins TRBV5-1 and TRBJ2-3; the D is unclear. The germline V and J ends were trimmed by 1 base and 4 bases, with 10 bases remaining between them. Germline loops: CDR1 SGHRS, CDR2 YFSETQ. This CDR3 region has 14 residues.

This clone was counted between two and nine times. The chain recombines TRBV5-1 with TRBJ2-1; 10 nucleotides agree with TRBD1. With 7 bases clipped from V and 4 bases from J, the junction kept 8 bases outside the gene matches. This CDR3 comprises 15 residues. Germline assignment: CDR1 SGHRS and CDR2 YFSETQ. CDR3 in amino acids: CASAEGQGNYNEQFF. Written as DNA, the CDR3 is TGCGCCAGCGCCGAGGGACAGGGGAATTACAATGAGCAGTTCTTC.

This clone was detected only a few times. The rearrangement uses TRBV28 and TRBJ2-5; 11 nucleotides align to TRBD2. There are 15 residues in the CDR3. Trimming removed 7 bases from V and 4 bases from J; junction bases left unmatched: 8. Germline V lookup: CDR1 MDHEN, CDR2 SYDVKM. CDR3 DNA: TGTGCCAGCATAAGGTCGCTAGCGGGAGGAGAGACCCAGTACTTC. Amino acids: CASIRSLAGGETQYF.

This clone was found a few times. The J gene is TRBJ2-3, the V gene TRBV7-9; 7 nucleotides align to TRBD1. V lost 1 base and J lost 4; bases outside the gene matches: 5. The CDR3 consists of 15 residues. Germline-derived CDR1 and CDR2 are SEHNR and FQNEAQ (reference sequence). CDR3 sequence: CASSLGRGYADTQYF. In DNA, the CDR3 is TGTGCCAGCAGCTTAGGCAGGGGGTACGCAGATACGCAGTATTTT.